A single sample is the source of the 13 T cell receptor beta chains below, sequenced in a study of control samples from healthy donors and cancer patients. Method: immunoSEQ multiplex PCR; TCRdb's copy keeps in-frame clones and lacks some. Seen here are some 410,000 clones, 90% observed once, and the top ten hold approximately 6.3%. Sequenced input: PBMCs. These receptors were taken from a man aged 40-49 years with head and neck cancer.

V is TRBV10-1 and J is TRBJ2-5; no reliable D call. The V end was cut by 4 bases, the J end by 5 bases, with 11 bases between. There are 13 residues in the CDR3. The germline CDR1 and CDR2 sequences are WNHNN and SYGVQD (reference sequence). This CDR3 reads CASSGASSETQYF. The CDR3 nucleotides are TGCGCCAGCAGTGGTGCTTCTTCGGAGACCCAGTACTTC.

This clone was observed a few times. The chain recombines TRBV28 with TRBJ2-2; 7 positions agree with TRBD2. The CDR3 has 16 residues. Germline CDR1 and CDR2: MDHEN and SYDVKM. The trim removed 2 bases at V and 4 bases at J, leaving 7 bases unmatched. The CDR3 sequence is CASSLTRLAGTGELFF. The DNA for the CDR3 is TGTGCCAGCAGTTTAACGAGATTAGCGGGCACCGGGGAGCTGTTTTTT.

This clone came up once. The chain recombines TRBV27 with TRBJ2-7; D call uncertain. V was trimmed by 6 bases and J by 0 bases, leaving 9 bases between them. Germline V gene lookup returns CDR1 MNHEY and CDR2 SMNVEV (reference sequence). This CDR3 comprises 13 residues. CDR3 amino acids: CASRPGISYEQYF. CDR3 coding DNA: TGTGCCAGCAGGCCCGGCATCTCCTACGAGCAGTACTTC.

The chain combines TRBV28 with TRBJ2-2; D remains ambiguous. The V and J ends lost 5 bases and 5 bases respectively, with 6 bases between them. Germline V CDR1 and CDR2: MDHEN, SYDVKM. The CDR3 sequence is 12 residues long. This CDR3 is CASSQETGELFF. CDR3 DNA sequence: TGTGCCAGCAGTCAGGAGACCGGGGAGCTGTTTTTT.

Concerning this clone itself: Other DNA sequences from this sample encode an identical CDR3 as well. The genes are TRBV6-2 or TRBV6-3 and TRBJ2-2, with D possibly being TRBD1 (5 bases). V dropped 6 bases and J dropped 0 bases, with 14 bases sitting between them. This CDR3 comprises 16 residues. The germline V gene has CDR1 MNHEY and CDR2 SVGEGT. The CDR3 reads CASSPPGLANTGELFF. In DNA form, the CDR3 reads TGTGCCAGCAGCCCTCCAGGGCTAGCGAACACCGGGGAGCTGTTTTTT.

To note about this clone: This sample also contains other DNA sequences that code for the same CDR3. The chain has TRBV18 and TRBJ1-1, with 7 bases aligning to TRBD1. J was trimmed by 3 bases and V by 1 base; bases with no gene match: 2. The length of the CDR3 is 14 residues. The V gene's germline CDR1 is KGHSH and CDR2 LQKENI. Here the CDR3 reads CASSPRTGDTEAFF. In DNA form, the CDR3 reads TGTGCCAGCTCACCACGCACAGGGGACACTGAAGCTTTCTTT.

The rearrangement joins TRBV3-1 (or the pseudogene TRBV3-2) to TRBJ2-1, with D possibly being TRBD1 (6 bases). V was pared by 0 bases and J by 0 bases, with 6 bases between. Per the germline V gene, CDR1 is LGHDT and CDR2 is YNNKEL (reference sequence). There are 15 residues in the CDR3. In DNA form, the CDR3 reads TGTGCCAGCAGCCAAGAAGGGGGCTCCTACAATGAGCAGTTCTTC. Translated: CASSQEGGSYNEQFF.

V and J are TRBV28 and TRBJ2-2; D might be TRBD1 or TRBD2, each matching 6 bases. V was pared by 3 bases and J by 2 bases, with 16 bases between. This CDR3 has 17 amino acids. Per the germline V gene, CDR1 is MDHEN and CDR2 is SYDVKM. The CDR3 loop is CASSFGRGGFNTGELFF. DNA of the CDR3: TGTGCCAGCAGTTTTGGCAGGGGAGGCTTTAACACCGGGGAGCTGTTTTTT.

The chain joins TRBV27 to TRBJ1-3; 10 bases fit TRBD1. The CDR3 loop spans 17 amino acids. J gave up 0 bases and V 5 bases, and 7 bases lay outside the gene matches. CDR1 is MNHEY and CDR2 is SMNVEV in the germline V gene (reference sequence). CDR3 sequence: CASSQTTGGPSGNTIYF. The CDR3 DNA reads TGTGCCAGCAGTCAAACGACAGGGGGCCCCTCTGGAAACACCATATATTTT.

The genes are TRBV28 and TRBJ2-1; 8 bases match TRBD2. Losses at the gene ends were 4 bases for V and 9 bases for J; bases not matched to a gene: 11. Germline V lookup: CDR1 MDHEN, CDR2 SYDVKM. This CDR3 has 15 residues. CDR3 loop: CASSWTGRAAPEQFF. The DNA for the CDR3 is TGTGCCAGCAGTTGGACCGGGAGGGCCGCCCCTGAGCAGTTCTTC.

The gene calls are TRBV19 and TRBJ2-4, with no clear D. Germline CDR1 LNHDA, CDR2 SQIVND (reference sequence). V gave up 5 bases and J gave up 8 bases, with 7 bases separating them. The CDR3 runs 11 residues. The CDR3 DNA is TGTGCCAGTAGTTCCTGGGACATTCAGTACTTC. Translation gives CASSSWDIQYF.

The chain uses TRBV7-9 and TRBJ1-3; D remains unclear. Per germline, CDR1 SEHNR and CDR2 FQNEAQ (reference sequence). The length of the CDR3 is 15 residues. Trimming took 1 base from V and 3 from J, leaving 10 bases between them. The CDR3 spells CASSLGGLGGNTIYF. In nucleotides, the CDR3 is TGTGCCAGCAGCTTAGGAGGCTTGGGTGGAAACACCATATATTTT.

This chain uses TRBV5-1 with TRBJ2-5, with D hard to call. CDR3 length: 13 amino acids. CDR1 is SGHRS, CDR2 YFSETQ, per germline. V dropped 2 bases and J dropped 6 bases, with 11 bases sitting between them. The CDR3 DNA follows: TGCGCCAGCAGCTTATCCGGCCACCAGACCCAGTACTTC. Translated, it gives CASSLSGHQTQYF.